The T cell receptor beta chain described here comes from a study of cytomegalovirus exposure and HLA in healthy donors (dated by TCRdb to the late 2010s). A note on the overall study: According to an earlier analysis of 587 of the donors, roughly 180 million T cells yielded 120 million or so unique TCR beta sequences and approximately 300 Gb of sequence data. The study aimed to test whether signatures of past pathogen exposure could be identified by cataloging public T cell receptors. Of the roughly 410 genotyped donors, approximately 80% were placed in the genetic ancestry cluster associated with self-reported Caucasian donors. A separate validation cohort of about 110 different subjects was used in addition to the 666-subject first cohort. All discovery cohort repertoires had been generated using a single sequencing platform. A later analysis re-examined previously published TCR beta repertoires from 600 to 700 donors and added high-resolution HLA genotyping to investigate patterns of TCR occurrence. Rather than drawing on any new phenotypic data, the later analysis identified candidate immune exposures from TCR beta sequences and the way those sequences occurred across donors. Roughly 5 DR-DQ haplotypes were handled as single units for association and clustering, since linkage in the cohort was strong. HLA typing included class I and class II loci at four-digit resolution. High-throughput TCR immunosequencing, statistical association of individual TCRs with disease status, and machine learning were combined to predict cytomegalovirus infection status. On average, over 200,000 unique TCR beta nucleotide sequences were sequenced per donor among about 400 genotyped donors of the cohort, with roughly 18% of those sequences being non-productive. Typing coverage varied by locus: roughly 629-630 donors for A, B, C, DRB1 and DQB1; approximately 500 for DQA1; more than 600 for DPA1; roughly 450 for DPB1. A later genetic analysis took genome-wide SNP genotypes for about 65% of the 666 donors and used that subset as a discovery cohort. An early release that covered about 600 HLA-typed donors contained approximately 300 gigabases of sequencing data and roughly 84 million unique TCR sequences. An earlier analysis of several hundred of the donors applied high-throughput TCR beta sequencing to assess whether each TCR beta V gene segment acted as functional or pseudogenic. The study profiled the T cell repertoires of 550 to 700 subjects by immunosequencing and related them to cytomegalovirus serostatus. Donor age, sex, ethnicity and CMV serostatus were collected together with the repertoire data.

In total, more than 500 healthy bone marrow donors made up the cohort. Cohort members were all nominally healthy when sampled, although unrecorded immune exposures were likely present. The donor was CMV seropositive and belonged to the group of 250 to 300 seropositive cohort members. A peripheral blood sample was collected from each donor, and TCR beta sequencing was performed on peripheral blood mononuclear cells. Genomic DNA extraction from the blood cell samples was performed with the Qiagen DNeasy Blood Extraction Kit. The library was prepared using the immunoSEQ multiplex PCR assay. For the multiplex PCR, a mixture combining 60 forward primers for TCR Vbeta segments and 13 reverse primers for TCR Jbeta segments was used. The CDR3 region of rearranged TCR beta genes was amplified from genomic DNA by a multiplex PCR assay. On the Illumina HiSeq System, the amplified TCR beta libraries were sequenced as 87-base-pair reads. The original pipeline was this. A later analysis counted around 72 million unique TCR beta chains across the 690 or so repertoires, and 9 million to 14 million of these chains were shared by at least two donors. To remove PCR and sequencing errors, raw reads were error-corrected and collapsed into unique sequences using a nearest-neighbor algorithm that merged closely related sequences. To assign V, D and J gene segments, CDR3 sequences were aligned to IMGT reference sequences. Each retained sequence needed at least a six-nucleotide match to both a V gene segment and a J gene segment. A rearrangement counted as productive if the CDR3 had no stop codons and remained in frame with V and J, and every other rearrangement counted as non-productive. Following IMGT convention, CDR3 was defined as the stretch from the second conserved V-encoded cysteine up to the conserved J-encoded phenylalanine. The earlier analysis of a few hundred of the donors excluded sequences that lacked an unambiguous match to a single V gene segment. An earlier analysis of 587 of the donors classified V segments as functional when productive rearrangements were above 56.7% and as segregating when the standard deviation between donors was above 5%. To diagnose cytomegalovirus status from the catalog of TCR beta chain sequences, a statistical classification framework was built. In a later analysis, V and J genes were assigned by comparing TCR nucleotide sequences against IMGT/GENE-DB human TR gene sequences. Using the TCRdist pipeline, a later analysis assigned CDR3 sequences along with most-parsimonious VDJ recombination scenarios. In a later analysis, each TCR beta chain was defined by its CDR3 amino acid sequence together with its V-gene family, and reads lacking a unique V-gene family were excluded. A later analysis removed 550 to 650 highly shared, low-generation-probability nucleotide sequences to deal with suspected cross-contamination and a sequencing artifact. A later analysis calculated a clonal expansion index for each public chain from normalized within-repertoire ranks of inferred template counts. Generation probabilities in a later analysis came from a VDJ recombination model fitted to out-of-frame rearrangements, and those results were checked against IGoR. In a later analysis, hypergeometric tests were used to score TCR-TCR, TCR-HLA and TCR-CMV co-occurrence, with a repertoire-size bias correction applied to TCR pairs. To estimate false discovery rates, a later analysis permuted the HLA or CMV assignments 20 times. In a later analysis, co-occurring TCRs were grouped using DBSCAN, and TCRdist sequence similarity was added for clustering within HLA-allele-positive subsets. For co-occurrence clustering, repertoires with fewer than 30,000 or more than 120,000 public chains were excluded, along with several repertoires with anomalous nucleotide sharing. TCRdb mirrors the immuneACCESS table, restricted to in-frame sequences. Some clones are absent from its copies; in checked studies, under half trace to an unresolved V gene, and the reason for the others is unknown. V and J calls and clone size come straight from that table; D and trimming were deduced from the DNA. Counted in this sample were over 100,000 clones; roughly three quarters of them appeared once. The biggest ten clones account for approximately 7.7% of the sample.

The research as a whole found: CMV serostatus was the only immune exposure information available for the cohort. In a later genetic analysis, fewer N-insertions in productive TCRs were reported among donors in an Asian-associated ancestry cluster than the 666-donor mean. The cohort was sequenced for TCR beta chains only, and without alpha or paired-chain data the features that could be detected were limited. Because some donors lacked HLA typing at each locus, the association tests relied only on the typed subset. A later analysis found that TCR association rates varied across HLA loci, with DRB1 alleles showing the most associated TCRs and HLA-C alleles the fewest. The authors suggested that the approach could potentially be extended to other disease states and immunological phenotypes. The classifier was reported to diagnose cytomegalovirus status with high specificity and sensitivity in both the original and validation cohorts. Most TCR sequences were seen in very few donors, while some public TCRs were found in many individuals. V-gene and J-gene trimming of TCR beta chains was associated with a missense DCLRE1C variant in a later genetic analysis, and the association was replicated in an independent cohort. In a later analysis, several top co-occurrence clusters were reported to appear linked to parvovirus B19, influenza, CMV and Epstein-Barr virus. Broadly in line with IMGT annotations, most TCR beta V segments showed up in productive rearrangements about 87% or about 30% of the time in an earlier analysis of around 550 of the donors. A further reported finding was that TCR beta sequences accurately predicted the HLA-A and HLA-B alleles for most subjects in the first cohort. Specific HLA alleles were associated with 15,000 to 20,000 TCR beta sequences at a false discovery rate of 0.05 in a later analysis. In vitro tests confirmed that a few of the cytomegalovirus-associated TCR beta chains recognize cytomegalovirus antigens. A later analysis found that most CMV-associated TCR beta chains appeared HLA-restricted, with HLA associations seemingly driven largely by CMV exposure. Correlated functional status among segregating V segments might reflect linkage disequilibrium, but an unknown experimental factor could not be ruled out. Assigning TCR associations to individual alleles was difficult when HLA alleles, especially DR and DQ, strongly co-occurred. A later analysis found that HLA-associated TCR beta chains were more clonally expanded and had lower generation probabilities than equally common non-associated chains. The sequencing pipeline was judged likely to have produced a cluster of highly shared sequence variants as a technical artifact. The presence/absence analyses assumed that sequencing depth was roughly uniform across donors, and that assumption may not be true. The study listed 170 or so TCR beta chains as associated with cytomegalovirus. About 17 rarely observed V segments, including chromosome 9 orphons, were excluded from the earlier analysis of approximately 600 of the donors because counts were too low.

As concerns this clone: This receptor's antigen is unknown. No much larger clone exists at a distance of one base, and base qualities are not known.

The sample consisted of PBMCs. The source is a woman aged 45-59 years in good health and CMV-seropositive.

The DNA is as follows: TGTGCCAGCACTACGCGGGAGGCAGGCAATGAGCAGTTCTTC. This codes for CASTTREAGNEQFF. The rearranged chain carries TRBV6-5 and TRBJ2-1, with TRBD2 matching 8 junction bases. Looking up the germline V gene yields CDR1 MNHEY and CDR2 SVGAGI. The CDR3 runs 14 amino acids, cysteine and phenylalanine included. Just CDR3 DNA is preserved here, 42 bases in frame from base 1. V and J are trimmed by 7 bases and 6 bases, and the gene matches miss 8 bases of the junction.